These 20 T cell receptor beta chains originate from one sample sequenced in a study of cytomegalovirus exposure and HLA in healthy donors. Researchers ran the PCR with 60 Vbeta and 13 Jbeta primers. Generated by immunoSEQ multiplex PCR, the TCRdb table keeps only in-frame clones and is missing some. Of hundreds of thousands of clones listed, just under 80% are singletons. Sequenced: PBMCs. The source is a boy under 18 in good health and CMV-seronegative.

In its sample, this clone was seen a few times. The chain recombines TRBV5-5 with TRBJ2-6; D not certain. Trimming pared 3 bases from V and 0 bases from J, leaving 10 bases between. CDR3 size: 16 residues. CDR1 is SGHKS, CDR2 YYEKEE, per germline (reference sequence). CDR3: CASSSLPRSGANVLTF. CDR3 bases: TGTGCCAGCAGCTCGCTCCCGCGCTCTGGGGCCAACGTCCTGACTTTC.

This chain connects TRBV27 to TRBJ1-1, with D perhaps matching TRBD1 (6 bases). CDR3 length: 13 residues. Germline loops: CDR1 MNHEY, CDR2 SMNVEV (reference sequence). V lost 6 bases and J 3 bases, leaving 11 bases between the germline ends. The CDR3 loop reads CASSSGQYTEAFF. As DNA, the CDR3 is TGTGCCAGCAGCTCCGGACAGTACACTGAAGCTTTCTTT.

The chain combines TRBV27 with TRBJ2-7; TRBD1 agrees at 8 bases. Trimming removed 3 bases from V and 5 bases from J; junction bases left unmatched: 9. Germline loops: CDR1 MNHEY, CDR2 SMNVEV (reference sequence). There are 15 residues in the CDR3. CDR3 amino acids: CASSFLGQVSDEQYF. The DNA for the CDR3 is TGTGCCAGCAGTTTTCTGGGACAGGTATCAGACGAGCAGTACTTC.

The V gene is TRBV19, the J gene TRBJ2-1, with 8 bases matching TRBD2. The CDR3 is 17 amino acids. Trimming removed 5 bases from V and 0 bases from J; junction bases left unmatched: 9. Germline CDR1 reads LNHDA; CDR2 reads SQIVND (reference sequence). The CDR3 DNA reads as TGTGCCAGTAGTTGGCTAGCGGGCCGAAGCTCCTACAATGAGCAGTTCTTC. It yields the protein CASSWLAGRSSYNEQFF.

The gene calls are TRBV27 and TRBJ2-5; D possibly corresponds to TRBD2 (6 bases). The DNA matches TRBJ2-7 better at its end, which makes the J call doubtful. Germline V gene data show CDR1 as MNHEY and CDR2 as SMNVEV (reference sequence). CDR3 size: 13 residues. The CDR3 reads CASSPGLSYEQYF. The DNA of the CDR3 is TGTGCCAGCAGTCCCGGACTATCCTACGAGCAGTACTTC.

This chain links TRBV29-1 with TRBJ2-7, with D possibly being TRBD1 (5 bases). Germline V lookup: CDR1 SQVTM, CDR2 ANQGSEA. CDR3 size: 10 residues. Trimming took 0 bases from V and 11 from J, leaving 8 bases between them. CDR3 nucleotide sequence: TGCAGCGTTGAAGATCAGGGCAAGTACTTC. As protein: CSVEDQGKYF.

The rearrangement uses TRBV2 and TRBJ2-3, with 10 bases identical to TRBD1. V lost 5 bases to trimming and J lost 9 bases; unmatched junction nucleotides: 14. The length of the CDR3 is 16 residues. The germline V gene has CDR1 SNHLY and CDR2 FYNNEI. The CDR3 DNA follows: TGTGCCAGCAGTCTAGAGACAGGGGGCGGTTCAGGGACGCAGTATTTT. It is translated as CASSLETGGGSGTQYF.

The chain carries TRBV4-1 and TRBJ2-5; 13 bases match TRBD2. From germline, CDR1 is MGHRA and CDR2 YSYEKL. The V segment lost 4 bases and the J segment 0 bases; nucleotides outside the gene matches: 8. This CDR3 contains 18 residues. CDR3 in amino acids: CASSLETGLAGDQETQYF. The DNA for the CDR3 is TGCGCCAGCAGCCTCGAAACTGGACTAGCGGGGGACCAAGAGACCCAGTACTTC.

This clone was recorded once. V usage is TRBV5-1 and J usage is TRBJ1-1; 11 bases line up with TRBD1. The CDR3 runs 16 residues. V was pared by 3 bases and J by 4 bases, with 8 bases of the junction left unmatched. From germline, CDR1 is SGHRS and CDR2 YFSETQ. CDR3 coding DNA: TGCGCCAGCAGCTCCCGGACAGGGGGCTTTGCCACTGAAGCTTTCTTT. It is translated as CASSSRTGGFATEAFF.

The sample holds one count of this clone. V usage is TRBV6-6 and J usage is TRBJ1-5, with D possibly TRBD1 on 5 matching bases. The CDR3 is made up of 15 amino acids. Germline V gene sequence: CDR1 MNHNY, CDR2 SVGAGI (reference sequence). V was trimmed by 2 bases and J by 4 bases, leaving 12 bases between them. The CDR3: CASSYVAGRNQPQHF. DNA of the CDR3: TGTGCCAGCAGTTACGTGGCAGGGAGGAATCAGCCCCAGCATTTT.

The rearrangement links TRBV29-1 to TRBJ2-5; 8 bases agree with TRBD1. CDR3 size: 12 residues. Unmatched junction bases numbered 8, after V lost 7 bases and J lost 7 bases. Germline CDR1 and CDR2: SQVTM and ANQGSEA. CDR3 residues: CSAGTGAGTQYF. In nucleotides, the CDR3 is TGCAGCGCCGGGACAGGTGCCGGGACCCAGTACTTC.

This clone was observed a few times. J is TRBJ2-2 and V is TRBV2, with D unclear. The CDR3 runs to 18 residues. V was cut by 0 bases and J by 8 bases, with 22 bases left in between. Germline CDR1 and CDR2: SNHLY and FYNNEI. The CDR3 region is CASSEASGPAPTTGELFF. DNA for the CDR3: TGTGCCAGCAGTGAAGCTAGTGGGCCAGCTCCAACGACGGGGGAGCTGTTTTTT.

Here the CDR3 reads CASSERVDSLKLFF. Written as DNA, the CDR3 is TGTGCCAGCAGTGAACGAGTGGACAGCCTAAAACTGTTTTTT. The chain has TRBV2 and TRBJ1-4; tentative D call: TRBD1 (6 bases). Trimming left V 2 bases short and J 10 bases short, with 14 bases between. The CDR3 runs to 14 residues. Looked up from germline, CDR1 is SNHLY and CDR2 is FYNNEI.

V and J are TRBV2 and TRBJ2-2; D might be TRBD2 (7 bases). V was shortened by 6 bases and J by 7 bases, with 18 bases between the two germline ends. There are 15 residues in the CDR3. The germline V gene encodes CDR1 SNHLY and CDR2 FYNNEI. The chain's CDR3 is CASSVGGLGIGELFF. CDR3 coding DNA: TGTGCCAGCAGCGTGGGGGGGCTGGGGATCGGGGAGCTGTTTTTT.

V and J are TRBV5-1 and TRBJ2-5, with TRBD2 identical over 14 bases. Germline-derived CDR1 and CDR2 are SGHRS and YFSETQ. The CDR3 totals 13 residues. V lost 4 bases to trimming and J lost 7 bases; unmatched junction nucleotides: 0. In nucleotides, the CDR3 is TGCGCCAGCAGCGGGACTAGCGGGGGGACCCAGTACTTC. It specifies CASSGTSGGTQYF.

The sample holds one count of this clone. The chain recombines TRBV23-1 with TRBJ2-3, with D possibly TRBD2 on 5 matching bases. TRBV23-1 is filed as an ORF, its function uncertain. CDR3 length: 16 residues. Trimming stripped 3 bases from V and 4 bases from J, with 17 bases between. The CDR3 DNA reads as TGCGCCAGCAGTCAGGGTGGGAGAAGACAAGCAGATACGCAGTATTTT. It translates to CASSQGGRRQADTQYF.

The CDR3 spells CAWSLAGTPTF. CDR3 in DNA: TGTGCCTGGAGTCTCGCCGGGACACCCACCTTC. The chain carries TRBV30 and TRBJ1-2; D may be TRBD1 (6 bases). V lost 2 bases, J lost 13 bases, and 14 bases lay in between. CDR3 size: 11 residues. The germline V gene encodes CDR1 GTSNPN and CDR2 SVGIG (reference sequence).

This chain uses TRBV5-1 with TRBJ2-2; possibly TRBD1 for D (5 bases). The CDR3 is made up of 15 amino acids. The germline V gene has CDR1 SGHRS and CDR2 YFSETQ. Trimming removed 4 bases from V and 4 bases from J, with 14 bases in between. CDR3 in DNA: TGCGCCAGCAGCCCCCGGACACAGTCCACCGGGGAGCTGTTTTTT. This translates into CASSPRTQSTGELFF.

The chain links TRBV6-6 to TRBJ1-2; TRBD1 might be the D (5 bases). V was cut by 5 bases and J by 3 bases, with 10 bases left in between. This CDR3 has 13 residues. Germline V CDR1 and CDR2: MNHNY, SVGAGI (reference sequence). CDR3 loop: CASSLDRDYGYTF. The CDR3 DNA follows: TGTGCCAGCAGTCTTGACAGAGACTATGGCTACACCTTC.

CDR3 region: CASSKVGLADLGAFF. As DNA, the CDR3 is TGTGCCAGCAGCAAAGTGGGGCTGGCCGACCTTGGAGCTTTCTTT. The rearrangement joins TRBV21-1 to TRBJ1-1; TRBD1, the D gene given by the table, was not confirmed from the DNA. TRBV21-1 is given as a pseudogene. This CDR3 has 15 amino acids.